A selection of T cell receptor beta chains follows, all from one sample in a study of blood T cell repertoires in COVID-19. Using immunoSEQ multiplex PCR, the repertoire was profiled, and TCRdb retains in-frame clones only, with some absent. The profile covers about 200,000 clones, with around 89% appearing a single time and 4.8% taken by the ten largest. The sequenced sample was peripheral blood. The receptors stem from a woman in her thirties or forties with acute or convalescent COVID-19. CDR3s include the opening cysteine and the closing phenylalanine or tryptophan. The D gene is left open where the match is weak. Clone sizes are given selectively: once, few, many, or a class where the clone is expanded.

D	V	size	J	CDR3	DNA
-	TRBV30	-	TRBJ1-5	CAWSVRGRVVNQPQHF	TGTGCCTGGAGTGTACGAGGGAGGGTTGTCAATCAGCCCCAGCATTTT
-	TRBV27	-	TRBJ2-3	CASRLKPGDTDTQYF	TGTGCCAGCAGACTTAAACCGGGGGACACAGATACGCAGTATTTT
-	TRBV7-2	few	TRBJ1-1	CASSLDRNTEAFF	TGTGCCAGCAGCTTAGACAGGAACACTGAAGCTTTCTTT
-	TRBV10-3	-	TRBJ1-1	CAINEGQLENTEAFF	TGTGCCATCAATGAGGGACAACTGGAGAACACTGAAGCTTTCTTT
-	TRBV7-8	-	TRBJ1-5	CASSLDAGGNQPQHF	TGTGCCAGCAGCTTAGATGCGGGGGGCAATCAGCCCCAGCATTTT
TRBD2	TRBV5-6	-	TRBJ2-5	CASFRGGRETQYF	TGTGCCAGCTTCCGGGGGGGCCGGGAGACCCAGTACTTC
TRBD1	TRBV11-3	-	TRBJ2-1	CASSLGTGVNEQFF	TGTGCCAGCAGCTTAGGGACAGGGGTCAATGAGCAGTTCTTC
-	TRBV9	-	TRBJ2-3	CASSVRADTQYF	TGTGCCAGCAGCGTGAGGGCAGATACGCAGTATTTT
TRBD2	TRBV11-3	-	TRBJ2-1	CASSLDGAFVGGARNEQFF	TGTGCCAGCAGCTTAGATGGAGCTTTCGTCGGGGGGGCCAGAAATGAGCAGTTCTTC
-	TRBV5-1	-	TRBJ2-1	CASSLDRVNEQFF	TGCGCCAGCAGCTTGGACAGGGTGAATGAGCAGTTCTTC
-	TRBV9	few	TRBJ2-3	CASSSPPAEGTDTQYF	TGTGCCAGCAGCTCCCCCCCTGCGGAAGGCACAGATACGCAGTATTTT
TRBD1	TRBV7-9	-	TRBJ2-3	CASSLGGQGTDTQYF	TGTGCCAGCAGCTTAGGAGGACAGGGGACAGATACGCAGTATTTT
-	TRBV18	-	TRBJ2-5	CASSPGQRETQYF	TGTGCCAGCTCACCAGGACAGCGAGAGACCCAGTACTTC
TRBD2	TRBV11-2	-	TRBJ2-5	CASSPRLAGETQYF	TGTGCCAGCAGCCCTCGACTAGCGGGGGAGACCCAGTACTTC
-	TRBV3-1/TRBV3-2	once	TRBJ1-6	CASSQVGGKALYNSPLHF	TGTGCCAGCAGCCAAGTGGGGGGAAAGGCCCTTTATAATTCACCCCTCCACTTT
-	TRBV6-2/TRBV6-3	few	TRBJ1-1	CASSYPSEAFF	TGTGCCAGCAGTTACCCCTCTGAAGCTTTCTTT
-	TRBV4-1	-	TRBJ1-2	CASSQADYGYTF	TGCGCCAGCAGCCAAGCGGACTATGGCTACACCTTC
-	TRBV7-3	-	TRBJ2-3	CASSRRGLGSGDTQYF	TGTGCCAGCAGTCGCCGAGGGCTAGGTAGCGGAGATACGCAGTATTTT
TRBD1	TRBV5-4	-	TRBJ1-2	CASSQGQGAYGYTF	TGTGCCAGCAGCCAGGGACAGGGGGCCTATGGCTACACCTTC
TRBD1	TRBV5-1	-	TRBJ1-4	CASADRAAEKLFF	TGCGCCAGCGCGGACAGGGCAGCTGAAAAACTGTTTTTT
-	TRBV11-2	-	TRBJ1-2	CASSEQGIYGYTF	TGTGCCAGCAGCGAACAGGGCATCTATGGCTACACCTTC
TRBD2	TRBV5-4	once	TRBJ2-5	CASSLSAGGETQYF	TGTGCCAGCAGCTTATCAGCGGGGGGGGAGACCCAGTACTTC
TRBD2	TRBV7-9	once	TRBJ2-5	CASSLGAGAGETQYF	TGTGCCAGCAGCTTAGGAGCGGGGGCGGGGGAGACCCAGTACTTC
TRBD1	TRBV18	once	TRBJ1-6	CASSQTGDNSPLHF	TGTGCCAGCTCACAGACAGGGGATAATTCACCCCTCCACTTT
-	TRBV4-1	-	TRBJ2-6	CASSPPPLSGANVLTF	TGCGCCAGCAGCCCCCCCCCACTCTCTGGGGCCAACGTCCTGACTTTC
-	TRBV7-9	once	TRBJ1-1	CASSHEIEAFF	TGTGCCAGCAGCCATGAGATTGAAGCTTTCTTT